This TCR beta chain was identified in a study of graft-versus-host responses after intestinal transplantation (dated by TCRdb to the early 2020s). Study-level background: Multivisceral, liver-intestinal, or isolated intestinal transplants were received by the recipients. All recipients received anti-thymocyte globulin induction followed by maintenance tacrolimus and steroids for two to four years. Rather than going through the commercial service, samples from a few later patients were sequenced in-house on an Illumina MiSeq and processed with MiXCR. A peak of at least 4% donor T cells among recipient peripheral blood mononuclear cells was the definition used for donor T cell macrochimerism. The cohort enrolled approximately 24 intestinal transplant recipients, one of whom was a retransplant, and a few patients without pretransplant specimens were excluded. Alloreactive clones were identified by sequencing pre-transplant mixed lymphocyte reaction products and comparing these products with unstimulated pre-transplant donor and recipient T cells. Bulk TCR-beta CDR3 sequencing was used to track graft-versus-host and host-versus-graft alloreactive T cell clones in the graft, circulation and bone marrow after intestinal transplantation. The full study reports these points: GvH clones were found in recipient bone marrow, and some of the GvH clones appeared earlier in ileal mucosa or blood, which is consistent with an intestinal mucosal origin. Conclusions were limited by the relatively low number and heterogeneity of intestinal transplant patients. In patients with donor T cell macrochimerism, the allografts had high GvH to HvG T cell clonal ratios. Early after transplant, declines in HvG clones were associated with peak levels of circulating GvH clones.

On this clone: Its binding antigen is unknown. Per-base quality was not reported, and no clone a single base away is much larger than it.

From V the trimming removes 3 bases and from J it removes 0 bases, while the gene matches leave 16 bases of the junction unaccounted for. The CDR3 covers 20 residues, taking in both the cysteine and the phenylalanine. Only CDR3 DNA remains: 60 bases, in frame from the first base. The germline V gene yields MDHEN for CDR1 and SYDVKM for CDR2. After transplant, bone marrow was aspirated from the posterior iliac crest or from another site chosen by the physician. Libraries were made using the immunoSEQ multiplex PCR assay. Adaptive Biotechnologies carried out high-throughput TCR-beta CDR3 sequencing of genomic DNA for most patients. As for the authors' bioinformatics: Adaptive's ImmunoSEQ software was the source of the TCR sequencing data for around 20 patients, while a few other patients were processed with MiXCR and VDJtools. CDR3 nucleotide sequences shared between donor and recipient were removed because their origin could not be assigned. To count as alloreactive, a clone needed at least 2-fold expansion over unstimulated cells and a minimum CFSE-low frequency of 0.002% (template counts) or 0.001% (read counts). Mappable clones were those detected in sequenced pre-transplant spleen, lymph node, or MLR CFSE-low populations of the donor or recipient. Cumulative frequency of alloreactive clones was calculated as a percentage of all sequences weighted by copy number. TCRdb limited this immuneACCESS table to in-frame rearrangements with V and J called. A share of clones is missing; checked studies link under half to unresolved V genes, and the rest is unexplained. The DNA was the basis for D and trimming; V, J and clone size are from that table. For this sample the table gives 15,000 to 20,000 clones, of which around 87% were detected only once. The ten largest account for about 6.3% of the sample.

The sequence is built from TRBV28 and TRBJ2-7; 11 of the junction bases match TRBD2. This TCR derives from a human patient who received an intestinal transplant, so some T cells may come from the graft donor. Sample: bone marrow, taken about 120 days after intestinal transplantation. The DNA reads as follows: TGTGCCAGCAGTTTCCACTTTACTAGCGGGAGACGGGGTTACTCCTACGAGCAGTACTTC. This translates into CASSFHFTSGRRGYSYEQYF.